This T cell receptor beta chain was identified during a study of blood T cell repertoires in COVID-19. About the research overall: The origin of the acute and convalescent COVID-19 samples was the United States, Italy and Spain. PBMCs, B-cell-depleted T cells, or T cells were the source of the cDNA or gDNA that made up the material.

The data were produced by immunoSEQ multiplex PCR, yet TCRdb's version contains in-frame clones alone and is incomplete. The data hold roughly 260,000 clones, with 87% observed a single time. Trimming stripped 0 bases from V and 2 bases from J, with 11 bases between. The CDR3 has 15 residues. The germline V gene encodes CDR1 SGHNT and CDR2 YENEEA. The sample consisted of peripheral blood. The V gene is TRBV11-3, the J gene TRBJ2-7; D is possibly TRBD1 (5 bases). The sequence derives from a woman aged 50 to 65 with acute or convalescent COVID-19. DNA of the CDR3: TGTGCCAGCAGCTTAGATACAGGCGGAACCTACGAGCAGTACTTC. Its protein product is CASSLDTGGTYEQYF.